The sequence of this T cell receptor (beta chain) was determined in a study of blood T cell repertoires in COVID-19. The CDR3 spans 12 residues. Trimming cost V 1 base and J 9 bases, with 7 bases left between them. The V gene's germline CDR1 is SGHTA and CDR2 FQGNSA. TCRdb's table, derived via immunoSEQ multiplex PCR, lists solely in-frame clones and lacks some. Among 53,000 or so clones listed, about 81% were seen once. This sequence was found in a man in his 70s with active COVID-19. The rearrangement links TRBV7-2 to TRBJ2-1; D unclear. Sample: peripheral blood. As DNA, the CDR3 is TGTGCCAGCAGCTTAGTCTCCCGTGAGCAGTTCTTC. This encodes CASSLVSREQFF.